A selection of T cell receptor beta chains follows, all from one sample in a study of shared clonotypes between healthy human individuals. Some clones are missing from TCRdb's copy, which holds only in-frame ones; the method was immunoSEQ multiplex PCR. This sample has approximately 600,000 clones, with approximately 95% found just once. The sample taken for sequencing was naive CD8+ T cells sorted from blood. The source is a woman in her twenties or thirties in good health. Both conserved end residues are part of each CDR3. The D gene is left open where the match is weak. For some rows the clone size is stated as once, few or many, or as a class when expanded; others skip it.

TGTGCCAGCAGTTTGTGGACTAGCGCTAACTCCCCCGGGAATGAGCAGTTCTTC,CASSLWTSANSPGNEQFF,TRBD2,TRBJ2-1,-,TRBV28
TGTGCCACCGGAGAGTTGACAGAGGTCGATGAGCAGTTCTTC,CATGELTEVDEQFF,-,TRBJ2-1,-,TRBV15
TGTGCCAGCAGCCCCGAGGCTAATGAGCAGTTCTTC,CASSPEANEQFF,-,TRBJ2-1,-,TRBV7-9
TGTGCCAGCAGCTTAGTGTCCGGTTTCGGGAGGGCCGACACTGAAGCTTTCTTT,CASSLVSGFGRADTEAFF,-,TRBJ1-1,-,TRBV13
TGTGCCACCGCGCCGGGGGGGCCTGAATACGAGCAGTACTTC,CATAPGGPEYEQYF,TRBD2,TRBJ2-7,-,TRBV15
TGCGCCAGCAGCTCCTCCGGGACAGTGTACAATGAGCAGTTCTTC,CASSSSGTVYNEQFF,TRBD1,TRBJ2-1,-,TRBV5-1
TGTGCCAGCAGCCCGTCCTCAGGGGCCAAAGAGACCCAGTACTTC,CASSPSSGAKETQYF,-,TRBJ2-5,-,TRBV5-6
TGTGCCAGCAGTTTACTAAACACGACTAGCGGGAGGTCTCCAGATACGCAGTATTTT,CASSLLNTTSGRSPDTQYF,TRBD2,TRBJ2-3,-,TRBV27
TGTGCCAGCAGTTTATTAGGGGAAGATGATGGCTACACCTTC,CASSLLGEDDGYTF,-,TRBJ1-2,-,TRBV28
TGCAGCGTTGGTATGATGGGGCTCCAAGAGACCCAGTACTTC,CSVGMMGLQETQYF,-,TRBJ2-5,-,TRBV29-1
TGTGCCAGCAGTTCGGGGGGCGGGGGCTCCTACGAGCAGTACTTC,CASSSGGGGSYEQYF,-,TRBJ2-7,-,TRBV27
TGTGCCAGTAGTCCCAGTCTGGGCAGGGCCGTCACTGAAGCTTTCTTT,CASSPSLGRAVTEAFF,-,TRBJ1-1,-,TRBV19
TGTGCCAGCAGTGAAGGACTAGCGGGGAGCTCCTACAATGAGCAGTTCTTC,CASSEGLAGSSYNEQFF,TRBD2,TRBJ2-1,-,TRBV2
TGTGCCAGCAGCCTAGTCTTGCATGAGCAGTTCTTC,CASSLVLHEQFF,-,TRBJ2-1,once,TRBV7-9
TGTGCCAGCAATCGAAAGGAGTCTCAGCCCCAGCATTTT,CASNRKESQPQHF,-,TRBJ1-5,-,TRBV28
TGTGCCAGCAGCCTGACTAGTCCTCGCTCTGGGGCCAACGTCCTGACTTTC,CASSLTSPRSGANVLTF,-,TRBJ2-6,-,TRBV4-2
TGTGCCAGTAGTATAGGGGGACAGGGTCATCAGCCCCAGCATTTT,CASSIGGQGHQPQHF,TRBD1,TRBJ1-5,once,TRBV19
TGTGCCAGTAGTATACTCAGCGGGGCTAGCACAGATACGCAGTATTTT,CASSILSGASTDTQYF,TRBD2,TRBJ2-3,-,TRBV19
TGTGCCACCAGCAGAGGGGGTGAAGGCTATGGCTACACCTTC,CATSRGGEGYGYTF,-,TRBJ1-2,-,TRBV15
TGTGCCAGCAGTCTCGGGACAGGGGGCTACGAGCAGTACTTC,CASSLGTGGYEQYF,TRBD1,TRBJ2-7,-,TRBV5-4
TGTGCCAGCAGTTATTACGCAGGGGGTCAGGACTACACCTTC,CASSYYAGGQDYTF,TRBD1,TRBJ1-2,-,TRBV6-5
TGCGCCAGCAGCGCTAGGTTAGGACAAGCCTACGAGCAGTACTTC,CASSARLGQAYEQYF,-,TRBJ2-7,-,TRBV4-1
TGTGCCAGTAGTATAAGGGACAGTAATCAGCCCCAGCATTTT,CASSIRDSNQPQHF,TRBD1,TRBJ1-5,-,TRBV19
TGCGCCAGCTCCCGGGTAGCGGGACCCACAGATACGCAGTATTTT,CASSRVAGPTDTQYF,TRBD2,TRBJ2-3,-,TRBV4-1
TGTGCCTGGAGTGGGATCTATAACACTGAAGCTTTCTTT,CAWSGIYNTEAFF,-,TRBJ1-1,-,TRBV30
TGTGCCAGCAGCGAGGACAGGGGCATCGGTAACTATGGCTACACCTTC,CASSEDRGIGNYGYTF,TRBD1,TRBJ1-2,-,TRBV5-6